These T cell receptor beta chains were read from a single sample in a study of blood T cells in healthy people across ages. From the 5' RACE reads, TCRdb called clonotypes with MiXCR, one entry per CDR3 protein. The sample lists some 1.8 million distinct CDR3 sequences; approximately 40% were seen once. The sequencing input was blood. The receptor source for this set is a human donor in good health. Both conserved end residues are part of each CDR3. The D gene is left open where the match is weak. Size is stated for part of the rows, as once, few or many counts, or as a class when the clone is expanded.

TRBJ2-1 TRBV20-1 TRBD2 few CSARQAAAGGFNEQFF TGCAGTGCTAGACAGGCGGCCGCGGGGGGCTTCAATGAGCAGTTCTTC
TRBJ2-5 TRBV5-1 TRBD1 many CASSLSGGEETQYF TGTGCCAGCAGCTTATCAGGGGGCGAGGAGACCCAGTACTTC
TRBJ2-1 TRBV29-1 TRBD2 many CSVELGLAGGDEQFF TGCAGCGTTGAACTCGGACTAGCGGGGGGCGATGAGCAGTTCTTC
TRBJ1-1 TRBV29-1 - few CSVGGGRDTEAFF TGCAGCGTTGGGGGTGGGAGGGACACTGAAGCTTTCTTT
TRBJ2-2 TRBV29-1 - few CSVETVNTGELFF TGCAGCGTTGAGACCGTCAACACCGGGGAGCTGTTTTTT
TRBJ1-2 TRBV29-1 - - CSVPSSGRTNYGYTF TGCAGCGTCCCGAGTTCGGGGAGGACTAACTATGGCTACACCTTC
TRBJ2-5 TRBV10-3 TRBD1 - CAMSPGTGLIQETQYF TGTGCCATGAGTCCCGGGACAGGACTAATCCAAGAGACCCAGTACTTC
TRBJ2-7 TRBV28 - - CASSLYVKTYEQYF TGTGCCAGCAGTTTATACGTTAAGACGTACGAGCAGTACTTC
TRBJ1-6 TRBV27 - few CASSPRLNSPLHF TGTGCCAGCAGTCCGAGACTGAATTCACCCCTCCACTTT
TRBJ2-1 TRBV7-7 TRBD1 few CASNLDRGGNNEQFF TGTGCCAGCAACCTGGACAGGGGGGGTAACAATGAGCAGTTCTTC
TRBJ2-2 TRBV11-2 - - CASSLDRWNTGELFF TGTGCCAGCAGCTTGGACAGATGGAACACCGGGGAGCTGTTTTTT
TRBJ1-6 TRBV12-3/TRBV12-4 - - CAITGSDSPLHF TGTGCCATCACAGGTTCGGATTCACCCCTCCACTTT
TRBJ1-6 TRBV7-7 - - CASSPSGRGLNSPLHF TGTGCTAGCAGCCCCTCCGGACGGGGTCTCAATTCACCCCTCCACTTT
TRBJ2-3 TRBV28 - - CASRVLGSSTTDTQYF TGTGCCAGCAGGGTCCTCGGGTCCTCAACCACAGATACGCAGTATTTT
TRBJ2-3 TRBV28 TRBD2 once CASSPVAGGYTDTQYF TGTGCCAGCAGTCCCGTAGCGGGGGGTTACACAGATACGCAGTATTTT
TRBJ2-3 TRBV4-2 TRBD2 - CASSRRGRGGEDTQYF TGTGCCAGCAGCCGTCGGGGGCGGGGGGGAGAAGATACGCAGTATTTT
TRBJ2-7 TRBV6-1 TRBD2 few CASKALRRGSYEQYF TGTGCCAGCAAAGCCTTGCGGCGGGGGTCCTACGAGCAGTACTTC
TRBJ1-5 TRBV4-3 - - CASSQSTGGEWPQHF TGCGCCAGCAGCCAGTCCACAGGTGGGGAATGGCCCCAGCATTTT
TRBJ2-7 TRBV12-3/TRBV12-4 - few CASSFRPPEGGEQYF TGTGCCAGCAGTTTCCGGCCCCCCGAGGGTGGCGAGCAGTACTTC
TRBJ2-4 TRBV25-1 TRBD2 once CASSDPSGGNIQYF TGTGCCAGCAGTGACCCAAGCGGGGGCAACATTCAGTACTTC
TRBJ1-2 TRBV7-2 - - CASSLEHQGTGYGYTF TGTGCCAGCAGCTTAGAACATCAGGGGACCGGCTATGGCTACACCTTC
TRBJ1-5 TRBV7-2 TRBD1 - CASSSRTGEKYLPQHF TGTGCCAGCAGCTCCCGGACAGGGGAGAAGTATCTGCCCCAGCATTTT
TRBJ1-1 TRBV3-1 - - CASSPTGLGAFF TGTGCCAGCAGCCCTACCGGGCTTGGAGCTTTCTTT
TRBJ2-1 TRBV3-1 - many CASSPLGDSGEQFF TGTGCCAGCAGCCCCCTGGGGGATTCCGGTGAGCAGTTCTTC
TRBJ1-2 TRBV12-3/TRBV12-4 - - CASSKAGTPYGYTF TGTGCCAGCAGTAAGGCGGGGACTCCCTATGGCTACACCTTC
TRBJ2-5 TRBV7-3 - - CASSLRHISQETQYF TGTGCCAGCAGCTTACGTCACATATCCCAAGAGACCCAGTACTTC
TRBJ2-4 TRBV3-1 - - CASSQRHLDPGNIQYF TGTGCCAGCAGCCAACGGCACCTGGACCCAGGGAACATTCAGTACTTC
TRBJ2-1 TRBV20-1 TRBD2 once CRASDTLAGTLYEQFF TGCAGGGCTAGTGACACGCTAGCGGGGACTTTATATGAGCAGTTCTTC
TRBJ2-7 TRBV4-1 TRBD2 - CASSQAPSGTYEQYF TGCGCCAGCAGCCAAGCTCCTAGCGGAACCTACGAGCAGTACTTC
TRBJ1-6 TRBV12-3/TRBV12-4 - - CASSPTGAGSPLHF TGTGCCAGCAGTCCGACAGGCGCGGGATCACCCCTCCACTTT
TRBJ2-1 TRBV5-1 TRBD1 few CASSLGQGGHNEQFF TGCGCCAGCAGCCTAGGACAGGGGGGGCACAATGAGCAGTTCTTC
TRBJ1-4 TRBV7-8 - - CASSRIDATNGKLFF TGTGCCAGCAGCCGCATCGATGCAACTAATGGAAAACTGTTTTTT
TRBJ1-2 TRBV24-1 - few CATRGPLNYGYTF TGTGCCACCAGAGGACCTTTAAACTATGGCTACACCTTC
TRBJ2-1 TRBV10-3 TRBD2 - CAISLAGGSYNEQFF TGTGCCATCAGCTTAGCGGGGGGCTCCTACAATGAGCAGTTCTTC
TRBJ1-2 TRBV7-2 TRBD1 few CASSFKGAVINYGYTF TGTGCCAGCAGCTTTAAGGGGGCTGTCATTAACTATGGCTACACCTTC
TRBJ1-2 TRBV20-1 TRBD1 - CSAAIRGRGNYGYTF TGCAGTGCTGCTATCCGGGGCAGGGGGAACTATGGCTACACCTTC
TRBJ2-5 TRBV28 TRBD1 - CASSLVGQGSWETQYF TGTGCCAGCAGTCTAGTAGGACAGGGGAGCTGGGAGACCCAGTACTTC
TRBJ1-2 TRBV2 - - CASKGSNYGYTF TGTGCCAGCAAGGGGTCCAACTATGGCTACACCTTC
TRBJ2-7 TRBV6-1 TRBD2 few CASSFGTSGGKTYEQYF TGTGCCAGCAGCTTTGGGACTAGCGGGGGGAAGACCTACGAGCAGTACTTC
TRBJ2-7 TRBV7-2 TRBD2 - CASRSRTSGTYEQYF TGTGCCAGCAGAAGCAGGACTAGCGGAACCTACGAGCAGTACTTC
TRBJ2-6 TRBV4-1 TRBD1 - CASSQDRGTGVGIVANVLTF TGCGCCAGCAGCCAAGATCGTGGGACAGGGGTAGGCATCGTGGCCAACGTCCTGACTTTC
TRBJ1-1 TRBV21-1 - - CAGSTTPSRLVDAFF TGTGCCGGCAGCACGACACCCAGTCGGCTTGTTGATGCTTTCTTT
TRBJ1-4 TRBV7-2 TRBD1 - CASSRPGQDEKLFF TGTGCCAGCAGCCGACCCGGACAGGATGAAAAACTGTTTTTT
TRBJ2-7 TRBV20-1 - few CSVERSSDEQYF TGCAGTGTCGAGCGAAGTTCGGACGAGCAGTACTTC
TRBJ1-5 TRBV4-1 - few CASSLGLGHQPQHF TGCGCCAGCAGTCTCGGACTGGGACATCAGCCCCAGCATTTT
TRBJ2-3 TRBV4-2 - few CASSPVSRGADTQYF TGTGCCAGCAGCCCGGTGTCCCGAGGGGCAGATACGCAGTATTTT
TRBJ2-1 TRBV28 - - CASSFEGLRGGKFF TGTGCCAGCAGTTTTGAGGGTCTAAGGGGGGGAAAGTTCTTC
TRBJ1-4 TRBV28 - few CASSFGYEKLFF TGTGCCAGCAGTTTTGGTTACGAAAAACTGTTTTTT
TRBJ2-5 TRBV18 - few CASSPQGRPLGETQYF TGTGCCAGCTCACCACAAGGGAGGCCGCTGGGGGAGACCCAGTACTTC
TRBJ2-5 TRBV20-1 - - CSAQFQETQYF TGCAGTGCCCAATTCCAAGAGACCCAGTACTTC
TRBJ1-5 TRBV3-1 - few CASSHGYGGLGNQPQHF TGTGCCAGCAGCCATGGATACGGGGGCTTGGGAAATCAGCCCCAGCATTTT
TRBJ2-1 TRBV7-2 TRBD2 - CASSYGLAGGLDEQFF TGTGCCAGCAGCTACGGACTAGCGGGCGGGCTGGATGAGCAGTTCTTC
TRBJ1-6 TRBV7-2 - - CASSITTGPYNSPLHF TGTGCCAGCAGCATTACCACAGGTCCTTATAATTCACCCCTCCACTTT
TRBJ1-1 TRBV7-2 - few CASSPSRALGVVNTEAFF TGTGCCAGCAGCCCAAGCCGGGCCCTGGGGGTCGTGAACACTGAAGCTTTCTTT
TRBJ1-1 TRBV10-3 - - CAISPSGAGYTEAFF TGTGCCATCAGTCCATCGGGCGCGGGATACACTGAAGCTTTCTTT
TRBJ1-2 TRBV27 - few CASSLTGTHGYTF TGTGCCAGCAGTTTAACAGGGACCCATGGCTACACCTTC
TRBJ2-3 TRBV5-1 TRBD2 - CASSPSGIRPTDTQYF TGCGCCAGCAGCCCTAGCGGGATCCGACCCACAGATACGCAGTATTTT
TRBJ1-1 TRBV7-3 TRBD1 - CASSLNGGPGQQAFF TGTGCCAGCAGCCTAAACGGCGGACCGGGACAGCAAGCTTTCTTT
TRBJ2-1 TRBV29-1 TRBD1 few CSIGTGAGEQFF TGCAGCATCGGGACAGGGGCTGGTGAGCAGTTCTTC